Below, one T cell receptor beta chain is given with its context. Germline trimming cut 9 bases from V and 5 bases from J; bases unmatched to any gene: 9. CDR3 length: 14 residues. The germline gives CDR1 ENHRY, CDR2 SYGVKD. Per individual sample, total RNA of at least 5.5 micrograms was extracted. Together with a sample-barcoded 5' primer, a J-beta primer mix was included in a second PCR lasting 7 to 11 cycles. A template-switch adaptor containing 12 random nucleotides labeled each cDNA molecule. Each single sample gave us at least 2.5 million CDR3-containing paired-end reads. One entry per CDR3 protein, called by TCRdb with MiXCR from the 5' RACE reads. The sample lists some 1.8 million distinct CDR3 sequences; around 40% were seen once. The record originates from a study of blood T cells in healthy people across ages.

This TCR was recovered from a human donor in good health. V is TRBV10-3 and J is TRBJ2-1; 8 bases match TRBD2. Sequences were obtained from blood. DNA for the CDR3: TGTGCCATTAGGTATAGCGGGAACAACAATGAGCAGTTCTTC. Protein sequence: CAIRYSGNNNEQFF.